The 10 T cell receptor beta chains below come from one sample, sequenced in a study of blood T cell repertoires in COVID-19. Libraries were prepared by immunoSEQ multiplex PCR; TCRdb keeps only in-frame clonotypes and omits some of them. The sample lists about 100,000 clones, around four fifths occurring once. Sequenced sample: peripheral blood. The receptors were sampled from a man between 35 and 55 years old with active or convalescent COVID-19.

J is TRBJ1-6 and V is TRBV6-5, with 7 bases fitting TRBD1. This CDR3 region has 15 residues. J lost 7 bases, V lost 5 bases, and 8 bases had no gene match. In germline, CDR1 is MNHEY, CDR2 SVGAGI. The CDR3 coding sequence is TGTGCCAGCAGTCAGCCGGGACAGAAAAATTCACCCCTCCACTTT. It codes for CASSQPGQKNSPLHF.

This clone was found a few times. The chain recombines TRBV5-1 with TRBJ2-1; 10 bases fit TRBD2. The germline V gene encodes CDR1 SGHRS and CDR2 YFSETQ. This CDR3 has 15 amino acids. V gave up 4 bases and J gave up 4 bases; unmatched junction bases: 5. The CDR3 DNA sequence: TGCGCCAGCAGCAGAGCTAGCGGGGGTTACAATGAGCAGTTCTTC. Protein sequence: CASSRASGGYNEQFF.

The chain has TRBV18 and TRBJ2-7; D not certain. The CDR3 is 17 amino acids. Trimming removed 0 bases at V and 5 bases at J, with 20 bases between. Germline V gene sequence: CDR1 KGHSH, CDR2 LQKENI. Written as DNA, the CDR3 is TGTGCCAGCTCACCACCGATCGGGTCCGGCGAGACCCACGAGCAGTACTTC. This gives the protein CASSPPIGSGETHEQYF.

This chain's CDR3 is CAWSVLGGAGRTGELFF. As DNA, the CDR3 is TGTGCCTGGAGTGTACTGGGTGGGGCAGGGCGGACCGGGGAGCTGTTTTTT. The genes are TRBV30 and TRBJ2-2; tentative D call: TRBD1 (5 bases). The germline V and J ends were trimmed by 0 bases and 5 bases, with 19 bases remaining between them. The germline gives CDR1 GTSNPN, CDR2 SVGIG (reference sequence). The CDR3 extends over 17 amino acids. The full variable domain, in which reference TRBV30 and TRBJ2-2 provide the parts outside the CDR3, is SQTIHQWPATLVQPVGSPLSLECTVEGTSNPNLYWYRQAAGRGLQLLFYSVGIGQISSEVPQNLSASRPQDRQFILSSKKLLLSDSGFYLCAWSVLGGAGRTGELFFGEGSRLTVL.

The rearrangement joins TRBV2 to TRBJ2-3, with 8 bases matching TRBD2. CDR1 is SNHLY, CDR2 FYNNEI, per germline. The CDR3 length is 15 residues. V dropped 1 base and J dropped 5; count of bases not matched to a gene: 5. The CDR3 reads CASSEEAGGGDTQYF. The CDR3 DNA reads as TGTGCCAGCAGTGAAGAGGCGGGGGGAGGAGATACGCAGTATTTT.

CDR3 amino acids: CASSPSPGQGTAGELFF. The CDR3 DNA follows: TGTGCCAGCAGCCCCTCCCCGGGACAGGGTACGGCCGGGGAGCTGTTTTTT. This chain connects TRBV14 to TRBJ2-2, with 9 bases lining up with TRBD1. Germline V gene data show CDR1 as SGHDN and CDR2 as FVKESK. The CDR3 length is 17 residues. J was trimmed by 6 bases and V by 4 bases; bases with no gene match: 12.

The V gene is TRBV7-9, the J gene TRBJ1-4; a weak D match, TRBD1 (6 bases). Germline V gene data show CDR1 as SEHNR and CDR2 as FQNEAQ (reference sequence). The length of the CDR3 is 14 residues. The CDR3 loop reads CAGQRAATNEKLFF. CDR3 nucleotides: TGTGCGGGACAACGGGCTGCAACTAATGAAAAACTGTTTTTT.

The chain couples TRBV20-1 to TRBJ1-2; TRBD1 is a possible D gene (5 bases). The germline V gene has CDR1 DFQATT and CDR2 SNEGSKA (reference sequence). The CDR3 has 10 residues. The ends were cut back, 7 bases at V and 6 bases at J, with 9 bases in the middle. CDR3 sequence reads: CSGSRDGYTF. CDR3 DNA sequence: TGCAGTGGATCCAGGGATGGCTACACCTTC.

This clone was seen a single time. This chain uses TRBV18 with TRBJ1-6; D unclear. The CDR3 consists of 13 residues. The germline V gene encodes CDR1 KGHSH and CDR2 LQKENI. Trimming left V 3 bases short and J 4 bases short, with 4 bases between. The CDR3 loop reads CASSPSYNSPLHF. The CDR3 DNA reads as TGTGCCAGCTCACCGAGTTATAATTCACCCCTCCACTTT.

This chain connects TRBV7-7 to TRBJ1-2; the D gene is possibly TRBD1 (6 bases). The V end lost 3 bases, the J end lost 8 bases, and 25 bases lay between the germline ends. This CDR3 has 17 amino acids. Germline V gene data show CDR1 as SSHAT and CDR2 as FNYEAQ (reference sequence). The CDR3 here is CASSFSPPRGAEGGYTF. The DNA for the CDR3 is TGTGCCAGCAGCTTTTCCCCTCCCAGGGGAGCAGAAGGAGGCTACACCTTC.